These T cell receptor beta chains were read from a single sample in a study of chemoradiotherapy in HPV16-positive cancers. Assay used: immunoSEQ multiplex PCR; TCRdb lists only in-frame clones, some missing. Here the sample spans over 8,500 clones, under 80% being singletons. This material was acquired from a patient who underwent chemoradiotherapy. Receptors originate from a human donor with HPV-associated anogenital cancer. Each CDR3 is given with its conserved first and last residue. D genes are given only for firm matches. Only part of the rows carry a size: once, few, many, or a class if the clone is expanded.

v_gene	d_gene	abundance	j_gene	CDR3nt	CDR3aa
TRBV6-1	NA	NA	TRBJ2-5	TGTGCCAGCAGTGAAGCAGGAGGGGGGGTGGAGACCCAGTACTTC	CASSEAGGGVETQYF
TRBV6-1	TRBD2	medium-sized	TRBJ2-7	TGTGCCAGCAGTGAAGGACTAGCGGGAGTTTACGAGCAGTACTTC	CASSEGLAGVYEQYF
TRBV28	NA	NA	TRBJ1-4	TGTGCCAGCAGTTTATTGGCAGCAACTAATGAAAAACTGTTTTTT	CASSLLAATNEKLFF
TRBV5-4	TRBD2	NA	TRBJ2-1	TGTGCCAGCAGCCTCTCCGGAGCGGGGAATTACAATGAGCAGTTCTTC	CASSLSGAGNYNEQFF
TRBV9	NA	NA	TRBJ2-2	TGTGCCAGCAGCGCAGAGAACACCGGGGAGCTGTTTTTT	CASSAENTGELFF
TRBV6-1	NA	NA	TRBJ1-1	TGTGCCACGCAGCAGTGGGACCTCGACGCTGAAGCTTTCTTT	CATQQWDLDAEAFF
TRBV6-1	NA	NA	TRBJ2-6	TGTGCCAGCAGTGAAGCAGGCTCTGGGGCCAACGTCCTGACTTTC	CASSEAGSGANVLTF
TRBV11-3	TRBD1	NA	TRBJ2-7	TGTGCCAGCAGCCCGGACAGGGGGGTCTACGAGCAGTACTTC	CASSPDRGVYEQYF
TRBV27	NA	NA	TRBJ2-7	TGTGCCAGCAGTCACGGGGGACAGAAGGAGTACGAGCAGTACTTC	CASSHGGQKEYEQYF
TRBV5-6	NA	NA	TRBJ2-7	TGTGCCAGCAGCTTGGAGGACGGGGTGCCAGGCGAGCAGTACTTC	CASSLEDGVPGEQYF
TRBV4-1	NA	NA	TRBJ1-2	TGCGCCAGCAGCCCCCTTGGAGGGGACTATGGCTACACCTTC	CASSPLGGDYGYTF
TRBV19	NA	once	TRBJ1-5	TGTGCCAGTAGTATAGAAACCAATCAGCCCCAGCATTTT	CASSIETNQPQHF
TRBV7-2	NA	NA	TRBJ1-1	TGTGCCAGCAGCTTATCCTCCATTCACACTGAAGCTTTCTTT	CASSLSSIHTEAFF
TRBV27	NA	once	TRBJ2-7	TGTGCCAGCAGTTCCCCAGGGTTCAACGAGCAGTACTTC	CASSSPGFNEQYF
TRBV28	NA	NA	TRBJ2-7	TGTGCCAGCAGTTTAGCGGCAGAGAGGGAGCAGTACTTC	CASSLAAEREQYF
TRBV4-3	NA	NA	TRBJ1-1	TGCGCCAGCAGCCGACACAGGGAGTCGGGCACTGAAGCTTTCTTT	CASSRHRESGTEAFF
TRBV2	NA	NA	TRBJ1-5	TGTGCCAGCAGTGAAGGGGGCGGTCAGCCCCAGCATTTT	CASSEGGGQPQHF
TRBV6-1	NA	NA	TRBJ2-2	TGTGCCAGCAGTGAGCGAGAAGCCGGGGAGCTGTTTTTT	CASSEREAGELFF
TRBV2	NA	NA	TRBJ2-7	TGTGCCAGCAGTCGACAGCAATACGAGCAGTACTTC	CASSRQQYEQYF
TRBV5-1	TRBD2	NA	TRBJ2-3	TGCGCCAGCAGCTTAGCGGGAGGGCCTCCTCACACAGATACGCAGTATTTT	CASSLAGGPPHTDTQYF
TRBV28	NA	NA	TRBJ1-5	TGTGCGGGGGGTAGGAACAATCAGCCCCAGCATTTT	CAGGRNNQPQHF
TRBV18	NA	NA	TRBJ2-7	TGTGCCAGCCGTGAGGTGGGGGACCCCTACGAGCAGTACTTC	CASREVGDPYEQYF
TRBV7-2	TRBD2	NA	TRBJ2-7	TGTGCCAGCAGCCGCCTAGCGGGGGTAAGCTCCTACGAGCAGTACTTC	CASSRLAGVSSYEQYF
TRBV5-8	NA	NA	TRBJ1-5	TGTGCCAGCAGCCCTGGGACATTGCCGAATAGCAATCAGCCCCAGCATTTT	CASSPGTLPNSNQPQHF
TRBV5-4	TRBD1	few	TRBJ2-7	TGTGCCAGCAGCAAAGGGACAGGGGAGAGATACGAGCAGTACTTC	CASSKGTGERYEQYF
TRBV7-6	NA	once	TRBJ1-6	TGTGCCAGCAGCTTAGGTATTGGCCGGCGGCAGGGCGGCTCACCCCTCCACTTT	CASSLGIGRRQGGSPLHF
TRBV4-3	TRBD2	few	TRBJ2-1	TGCGCCAGCAGCCGATCCCGACTAGCGGGAGGGAGTGAGCAGTTCTTC	CASSRSRLAGGSEQFF
TRBV4-2	NA	few	TRBJ2-7	TGTGCCAGCAGCCAAGACAGGCTAAACTACGAGCAGTACTTC	CASSQDRLNYEQYF
TRBV5-4	NA	NA	TRBJ1-1	TGTGCCAGCAGCCCGGAAGGGCGCACTGAAGCTTTCTTT	CASSPEGRTEAFF
TRBV28	NA	NA	TRBJ2-2	TGTGCCAGCAAGTGGGGAAACACCGGGGAGCTGTTTTTT	CASKWGNTGELFF
TRBV15	TRBD2	NA	TRBJ2-3	TGTGCCACCAGCAGAGAAAATGCCGAGCAGCGGGAGGGTCCAGATACGCAGTATTTT	CATSRENAEQREGPDTQYF
TRBV5-1	TRBD2	NA	TRBJ2-2	TGCGCCAGCAGTTATGAAGCGGGAGGGCCCACCGGGGAGCTGTTTTTT	CASSYEAGGPTGELFF